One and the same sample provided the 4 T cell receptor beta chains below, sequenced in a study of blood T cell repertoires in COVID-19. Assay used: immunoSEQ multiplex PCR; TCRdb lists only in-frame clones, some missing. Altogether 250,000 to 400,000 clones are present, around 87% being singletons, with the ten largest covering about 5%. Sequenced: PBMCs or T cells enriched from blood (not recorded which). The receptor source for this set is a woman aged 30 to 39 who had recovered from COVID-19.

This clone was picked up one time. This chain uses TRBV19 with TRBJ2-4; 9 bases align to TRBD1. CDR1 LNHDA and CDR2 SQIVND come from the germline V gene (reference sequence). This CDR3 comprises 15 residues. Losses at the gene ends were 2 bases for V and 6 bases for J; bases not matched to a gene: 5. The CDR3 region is CASSITGGDVNIQYF. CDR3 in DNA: TGTGCCAGTAGTATAACAGGGGGCGATGTAAACATTCAGTACTTC.

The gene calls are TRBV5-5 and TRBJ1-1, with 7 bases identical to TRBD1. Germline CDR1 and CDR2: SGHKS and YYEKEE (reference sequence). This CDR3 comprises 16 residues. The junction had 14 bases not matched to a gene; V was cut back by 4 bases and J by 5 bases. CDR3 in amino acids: CASSQTGDLSSTEAFF. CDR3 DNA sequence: TGTGCCAGCAGCCAAACAGGGGATTTGTCAAGTACTGAAGCTTTCTTT.

This chain's CDR3 is CASRGTGALRDEQYF. CDR3 DNA: TGCGCCAGCAGGGGGACAGGGGCGTTAAGGGACGAGCAGTACTTC. The gene calls are TRBV10-1 and TRBJ2-7, with TRBD1 matching over 10 bases. After removal of 6 bases from V and 5 bases from J, the junction contained 10 bases not matched to a gene. Per germline, CDR1 WNHNN and CDR2 SYGVQD (reference sequence). The CDR3 contains 15 residues.

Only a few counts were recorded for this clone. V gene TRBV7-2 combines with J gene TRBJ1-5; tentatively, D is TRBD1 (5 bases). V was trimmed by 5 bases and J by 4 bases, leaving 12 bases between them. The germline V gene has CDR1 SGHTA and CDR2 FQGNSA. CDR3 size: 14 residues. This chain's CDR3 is CASSPRQNNQPQHF. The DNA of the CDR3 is TGTGCCAGCAGCCCGCGACAGAATAATCAGCCCCAGCATTTT.